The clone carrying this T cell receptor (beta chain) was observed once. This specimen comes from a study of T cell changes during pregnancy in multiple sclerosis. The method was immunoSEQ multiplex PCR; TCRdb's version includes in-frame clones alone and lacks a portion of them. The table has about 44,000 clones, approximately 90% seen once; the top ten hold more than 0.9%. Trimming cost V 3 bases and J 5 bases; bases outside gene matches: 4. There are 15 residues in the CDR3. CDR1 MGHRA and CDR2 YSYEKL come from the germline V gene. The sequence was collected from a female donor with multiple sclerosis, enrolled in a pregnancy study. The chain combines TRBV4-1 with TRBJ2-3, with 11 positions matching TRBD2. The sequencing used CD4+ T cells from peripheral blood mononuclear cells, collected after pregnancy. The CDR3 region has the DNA TGCGCCAGCAGCCATTCGGGACTAGCGGAAGATACGCAGTATTTT. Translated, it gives CASSHSGLAEDTQYF.